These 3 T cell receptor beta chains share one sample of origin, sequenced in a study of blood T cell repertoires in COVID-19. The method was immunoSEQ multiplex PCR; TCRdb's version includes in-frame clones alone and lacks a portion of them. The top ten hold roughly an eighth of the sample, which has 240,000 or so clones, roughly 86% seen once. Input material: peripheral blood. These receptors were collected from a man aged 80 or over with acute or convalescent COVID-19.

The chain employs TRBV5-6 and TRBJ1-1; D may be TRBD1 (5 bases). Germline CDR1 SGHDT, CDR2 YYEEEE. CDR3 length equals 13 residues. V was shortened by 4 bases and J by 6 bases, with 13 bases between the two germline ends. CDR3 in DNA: TGTGCCAGCAGCGCTCCGGGACTTTCTGAAGCTTTCTTT. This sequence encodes CASSAPGLSEAFF.

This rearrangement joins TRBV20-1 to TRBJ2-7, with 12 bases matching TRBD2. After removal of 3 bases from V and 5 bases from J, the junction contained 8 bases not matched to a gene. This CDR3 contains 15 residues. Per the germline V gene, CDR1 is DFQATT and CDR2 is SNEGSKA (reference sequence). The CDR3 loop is CSASAASGGAHEQYF. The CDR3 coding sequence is TGCAGTGCTAGTGCGGCTAGCGGGGGGGCCCACGAGCAGTACTTC.

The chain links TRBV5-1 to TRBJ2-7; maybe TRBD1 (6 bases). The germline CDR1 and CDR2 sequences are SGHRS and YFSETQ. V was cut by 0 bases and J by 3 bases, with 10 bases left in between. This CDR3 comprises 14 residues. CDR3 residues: CASSLVEGHYEQYF. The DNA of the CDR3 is TGCGCCAGCAGCTTGGTTGAGGGACACTACGAGCAGTACTTC.